This TCR beta chain was sequenced for a study of blood T cell repertoires in COVID-19. Background on the study: The study drew acute and convalescent COVID-19 samples from the United States, Italy and Spain.

In the original processing: By means of reference gene primer amplification, nucleated cell counts were estimated. Clones were sequenced by immunoSEQ multiplex PCR, and TCRdb holds only the in-frame ones, with some missing. For V, J and clone size, that table is used; D and trimming come from the DNA. Here the sample spans roughly 250,000 clones, around 88% being singletons. The J segment lost 6 bases and the V segment lost 8 bases, leaving 16 bases of the junction unmatched. CDR3 length: 15 residues. Per germline, CDR1 SGDLS and CDR2 YYNGEE. Participants, about 18 to 90 years old, spanned under 25 US areas. Allocation to cohorts depended on clinical history reported by the participants.

This receptor was identified in a woman in her thirties or forties with acute COVID-19. Sequencing used PBMCs or T cells enriched from blood (not recorded which). The chain is built from TRBV9 and TRBJ2-7, with 8 bases identical to TRBD2. CDR3 nucleotide sequence: TGTGCCAGTTCAGCGGGGGTAGGGCAAGAACGCGAGCAGTACTTC. Encoded protein: CASSAGVGQEREQYF.